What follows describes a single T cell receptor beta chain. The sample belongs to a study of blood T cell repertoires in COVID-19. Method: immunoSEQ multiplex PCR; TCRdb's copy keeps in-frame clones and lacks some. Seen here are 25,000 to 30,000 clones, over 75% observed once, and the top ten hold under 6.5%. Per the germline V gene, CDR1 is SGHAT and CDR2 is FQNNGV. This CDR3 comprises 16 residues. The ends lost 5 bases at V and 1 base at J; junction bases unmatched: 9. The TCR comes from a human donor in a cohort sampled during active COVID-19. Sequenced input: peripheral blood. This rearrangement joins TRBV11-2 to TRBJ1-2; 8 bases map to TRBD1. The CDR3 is CASSQNGDRGNYGYTF. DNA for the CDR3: TGTGCCAGCAGCCAGAATGGTGACAGGGGTAACTATGGCTACACCTTC.